The 31 T cell receptor beta chains presented below share a single source sample, sequenced in a study of blood T cell repertoires in COVID-19. Some clones are missing from TCRdb's copy, which holds only in-frame ones; the method was immunoSEQ multiplex PCR. The sample lists under 150,000 clones, around 86% occurring once. Sequences were obtained from peripheral blood. Receptors originate from a man between 40 and 49 years old with active or convalescent COVID-19.

The chain is built from TRBV6-5 and TRBJ1-1, with D hard to call. Between the trimmed V and J ends, which lost 8 bases and 0 bases, there was a span of 7 bases. This CDR3 has 12 amino acids. The germline CDR1 and CDR2 sequences are MNHEY and SVGAGI. CDR3: CASSSVNTEAFF. CDR3 bases: TGTGCCAGCTCCTCAGTGAACACTGAAGCTTTCTTT.

The chain combines TRBV3-1 (or the pseudogene TRBV3-2) with TRBJ2-7; TRBD2 is a possible D gene (6 bases). The CDR3 runs 16 residues. With 6 bases removed from V and 4 bases from J, the gap between germline ends came to 22 bases. Germline loops: CDR1 LGHDT, CDR2 YNNKEL (reference sequence). CDR3 amino acids: CASRSGLSVDEYEQYF. The CDR3, as DNA: TGTGCCAGCAGGTCTGGACTATCCGTCGACGAGTACGAGCAGTACTTC.

The rearrangement uses TRBV10-2 and TRBJ1-1, with TRBD1 matching over 8 bases. V lost 7 bases and J lost 6; bases outside the gene matches: 7. In germline, CDR1 is WSHSY, CDR2 SAAADI. This CDR3 comprises 13 residues. Here the CDR3 DNA reads TGCGCCAGCATTGACGACAGGGGCCCTGAAGCTTTCTTT. Residues: CASIDDRGPEAFF.

J is TRBJ1-2 and V is TRBV25-1, with unresolved D. The CDR3 length is 14 residues. V gave up 1 base and J gave up 4 bases, with 10 bases separating them. Germline V lookup: CDR1 MGHDK, CDR2 SYGVNS. The CDR3 reads CASSESERAYGYTF. The CDR3 DNA follows: TGTGCCAGCAGTGAATCGGAGAGGGCCTATGGCTACACCTTC.

In its sample, this clone was seen a few times. The V call is TRBV9, the J call TRBJ2-7; D may be TRBD2 (5 bases). Per germline, CDR1 SGDLS and CDR2 YYNGEE. V was pared by 0 bases and J by 6 bases, with 10 bases between. There are 13 residues in the CDR3. CDR3 amino acids: CASSVDLSAEQYF. Here the CDR3 DNA reads TGTGCCAGCAGCGTAGACCTTAGCGCCGAGCAGTACTTC.

The rearrangement uses TRBV6-2 or TRBV6-3 and TRBJ1-3; D unclear. The CDR3 runs to 15 residues. Germline V gene data show CDR1 as MNHEY and CDR2 as SVGEGT. V was shortened by 5 bases and J by 0 bases, with 11 bases between the two germline ends. The CDR3: CASSPPGSSGNTIYF. The CDR3 nucleotides read TGTGCCAGCAGTCCGCCGGGGAGCTCTGGAAACACCATATATTTT.

The CDR3 DNA reads as TGTGCCAGCAGCTGGCGACAGATTGGGCGGGATACGCAGTATTTT. Protein product: CASSWRQIGRDTQYF. This chain connects TRBV7-2 to TRBJ2-3; a weak D match, TRBD1 (5 bases). Per the germline V gene, CDR1 is SGHTA and CDR2 is FQGNSA. This CDR3 is built from 15 residues. Between the trimmed V and J ends, which lost 4 bases and 6 bases, there was a span of 17 bases.

The gene calls are TRBV7-9 and TRBJ2-2, with D possibly matching TRBD2 (5 bases). The CDR3 has 15 amino acids. Germline V lookup: CDR1 SEHNR, CDR2 FQNEAQ (reference sequence). Trimming removed 4 bases at V and 1 base at J, with 10 bases between. CDR3 nucleotides: TGTGCCAGCAGCTCTCGGACTCTGAACACCGGGGAGCTGTTTTTT. As protein: CASSSRTLNTGELFF.

This chain uses TRBV6-1 with TRBJ1-4; maybe TRBD1 (5 bases). This CDR3 spans 14 amino acids. CDR1 is MNHNS, CDR2 SASEGT, per germline. V lost 2 bases and J lost 5, with 9 bases in between. The CDR3 reads CASSETGGNEKLFF. The CDR3 nucleotides are TGTGCCAGCAGTGAAACCGGGGGAAATGAAAAACTGTTTTTT.

This clone was seen once. This chain links TRBV19 with TRBJ1-5, with 8 bases aligning to TRBD1. The CDR3 contains 14 residues. Germline CDR1 LNHDA, CDR2 SQIVND (reference sequence). The J segment lost 6 bases and the V segment lost 7 bases, leaving 8 bases of the junction unmatched. In DNA, the CDR3 is TGTGCCAGTATCGGACAGGGTCTCGGTCAGCCCCAGCATTTT. It translates to CASIGQGLGQPQHF.

The chain recombines TRBV29-1 with TRBJ2-3; 8 bases match TRBD2. This CDR3 has 18 residues. Germline CDR1 is SQVTM and CDR2 is ANQGSEA. After removal of 0 bases from V and 0 bases from J, the junction contained 11 bases not matched to a gene. CDR3 nucleotides: TGCAGCGTTGAAGAAGGAAGCGGGGGCCACGCTAGCACAGATACGCAGTATTTT. This translates into CSVEEGSGGHASTDTQYF.

The chain carries TRBV6-5 and TRBJ2-7; TRBD2 matches 11 bases. The germline V gene has CDR1 MNHEY and CDR2 SVGAGI. V was pared by 5 bases and J by 3 bases, with 6 bases of the junction left unmatched. The CDR3 spans 15 residues. CDR3 sequence: CASSRTSGGIYEQYF. CDR3 nucleotide sequence: TGTGCCAGCAGTCGCACTAGCGGGGGCATCTACGAGCAGTACTTC.

CDR3 protein: CASRLLQGEPSPLHF. As DNA, the CDR3 is TGTGCCAGCAGGTTACTTCAGGGGGAACCTTCACCCCTCCACTTT. The chain is built from TRBV6-6 and TRBJ1-6; 7 positions match TRBD1. This CDR3 region has 15 residues. V gave up 6 bases and J gave up 9 bases; unmatched junction bases: 11. Germline V CDR1 and CDR2: MNHNY, SVGAGI (reference sequence).

The chain uses TRBV5-1 and TRBJ1-4; 7 bases fit TRBD1. The V gene end was trimmed by 3 bases and the J gene end by 5 bases; junction bases not matched to a gene: 13. The CDR3 has 17 amino acids. Germline CDR1 SGHRS, CDR2 YFSETQ. This CDR3 reads CASSSGTASPLNEKLFF. The CDR3 DNA sequence: TGCGCCAGCAGCTCCGGGACAGCCTCACCCTTGAATGAAAAACTGTTTTTT.

The chain links TRBV6-4 to TRBJ1-1; D uncertain. CDR1 is MRHNA, CDR2 SNTAGT, per germline. The V end was cut by 2 bases, the J end by 1 base, with 5 bases between. This CDR3 contains 13 residues. CDR3 DNA: TGTGCCAGCAGTGACACGGGGAACACTGAAGCTTTCTTT. Its translation: CASSDTGNTEAFF.

This chain joins TRBV14 and TRBJ2-1; 12 bases line up with TRBD2. Per germline, CDR1 SGHDN and CDR2 FVKESK. CDR3 size: 18 residues. Trimming removed 3 bases from V and 9 bases from J; junction bases left unmatched: 15. The chain's CDR3 is CASSHTILAGGAAGEQFF. The CDR3 DNA reads TGTGCCAGCAGCCACACTATACTAGCGGGGGGAGCGGCGGGTGAGCAGTTCTTC.

With regard to this clone: At the DNA level, this CDR3 is encoded by other sequences in the same sample as well. The rearrangement links TRBV7-2 to TRBJ1-1; the D is unclear. Trimming took 6 bases from V and 1 from J, leaving 9 bases between them. From germline, CDR1 is SGHTA and CDR2 FQGNSA. The CDR3 totals 13 residues. DNA for the CDR3: TGTGCCAGCAGTCGTCAGCGGAACACTGAAGCTTTCTTT. Translating gives CASSRQRNTEAFF. Filled out from reference TRBV7-2 and TRBJ1-1, the complete variable domain reads GAGVSQSPSNKVTEKGKDVELRCDPISGHTALYWYRQSLGQGLEFLIYFQGNSAPDKSGLPSDRFSAERTGGSVSTLTIQRTQQEDSAVYLCASSRQRNTEAFFGQGTRLTVV.

The J gene is TRBJ1-2, the V gene TRBV5-8; 7 bases map to TRBD1. V dropped 0 bases and J dropped 4; count of bases not matched to a gene: 3. This CDR3 has 14 residues. Germline CDR1 and CDR2: SGHTS and YDEGEE. The CDR3 region has the DNA TGTGCCAGCAGCTTGGGACAGGGTCCCTATGGCTACACCTTC. Translation gives CASSLGQGPYGYTF.

This clone was observed a few times. The V and J genes are TRBV19 and TRBJ1-2; 11 bases line up with TRBD1. V was pared by 5 bases and J by 3 bases, with 5 bases of the junction left unmatched. The germline V gene has CDR1 LNHDA and CDR2 SQIVND (reference sequence). The length of the CDR3 is 15 residues. The chain's CDR3 is CASSARTGGDYGYTF. DNA for the CDR3: TGTGCCAGTAGTGCGCGGACAGGGGGCGACTATGGCTACACCTTC. Drawing the rest from reference TRBV19 and TRBJ1-2, the complete variable domain is DGGITQSPKYLFRKEGQNVTLSCEQNLNHDAMYWYRQDPGQGLRLIYYSQIVNDFQKGDIAEGYSVSREKKESFPLTVTSAQKNPTAFYLCASSARTGGDYGYTFGSGTRLTVV.

V usage is TRBV7-2 and J usage is TRBJ1-3; TRBD1 might be the D (5 bases). Trimming stripped 2 bases from V and 0 bases from J, with 8 bases between. The CDR3 totals 15 residues. Germline lookup yields CDR1 SGHTA and CDR2 FQGNSA. The DNA for the CDR3 is TGTGCCAGCAGCTTAACCGGGGGCTCTGGAAACACCATATATTTT. Protein sequence: CASSLTGGSGNTIYF.

This chain uses TRBV14 with TRBJ2-6; the D gene is possibly TRBD2 (7 bases). Germline V gene data show CDR1 as SGHDN and CDR2 as FVKESK. The V gene lost 8 bases and the J gene lost 2 bases, with 10 bases spanning the gap. The CDR3 consists of 14 residues. In DNA form, the CDR3 reads TGTGCCAGCGGGAGGGACACTGGGGCCAACGTCCTGACTTTC. It yields the protein CASGRDTGANVLTF.

This sequence joins TRBV29-1 and TRBJ2-3; the D gene is possibly TRBD2 (5 bases). The germline V and J ends were trimmed by 2 bases and 0 bases, with 15 bases remaining between them. Germline CDR1 is SQVTM and CDR2 is ANQGSEA. The CDR3 has 16 residues. The CDR3 region has the DNA TGCAGCGTTGAATCTCCCCGCGGGCGTAGCACAGATACGCAGTATTTT. Translation: CSVESPRGRSTDTQYF.

This clone was picked up a small number of times. J is TRBJ1-5 and V is TRBV5-3; possible D gene TRBD1, 5 bases. TRBV5-3 is reported as an ORF; its role is uncertain. V lost 4 bases to trimming and J lost 1 base, with 18 bases between them. This CDR3 spans 17 amino acids. The DNA for the CDR3 is TGTGCCAGAAGCCCGAACGGGACCGGAGGGAGCAATCAGCCCCAGCATTTT. Protein sequence: CARSPNGTGGSNQPQHF.

The gene calls are TRBV6-5 and TRBJ1-2, with D unresolved. The CDR3 extends over 14 amino acids. The V and J ends lost 2 bases and 2 bases respectively, with 9 bases between them. The germline gives CDR1 MNHEY, CDR2 SVGAGI. The CDR3 is CASSYLGVNYGYTF. In nucleotides, the CDR3 is TGTGCCAGCAGTTACCTCGGGGTGAACTATGGCTACACCTTC.

The genes are TRBV4-2 and TRBJ1-5; 9 bases fit TRBD1. The CDR3 length is 15 residues. V gave up 0 bases and J gave up 4 bases; unmatched junction bases: 1. CDR1 is LGHNA, CDR2 YNFKEQ, per germline. This CDR3 is CASSQDGQGNQPQHF. In nucleotides, the CDR3 is TGTGCCAGCAGCCAAGACGGACAGGGGAATCAGCCCCAGCATTTT.

The genes are TRBV15 and TRBJ1-2; possible D gene TRBD1, 5 bases. CDR3 length: 13 residues. The germline V gene has CDR1 LNHNV and CDR2 YYDKDF (reference sequence). Trimming took off 5 bases at V and 2 bases at J, with 9 bases between the two ends. The CDR3 nucleotides are TGTGCCACCAGCGGGACTTACAACTATGGCTACACCTTC. Protein product: CATSGTYNYGYTF.

The gene calls are TRBV25-1 and TRBJ2-3, with a possible D match to TRBD1 (8 bases). The V end lost 3 bases, the J end lost 4 bases, and 20 bases lay between the germline ends. The germline V gene has CDR1 MGHDK and CDR2 SYGVNS. This CDR3 is built from 17 residues. The CDR3 sequence: CASSDPGQGGVADTQYF. For the CDR3, the DNA is TGTGCCAGCAGTGACCCAGGACAGGGAGGGGTCGCAGATACGCAGTATTTT.

In this sample, this clone turned up once. The V call is TRBV7-3, the J call TRBJ2-7; 10 bases fit TRBD1. J was trimmed by 5 bases and V by 3 bases; bases with no gene match: 1. Per the germline V gene, CDR1 is SGHTA and CDR2 is FQGTGA. The CDR3 extends over 13 amino acids. The CDR3 protein is CASSLGTGDEQYF. CDR3 coding DNA: TGTGCCAGCAGCTTGGGGACAGGGGACGAGCAGTACTTC.

This rearrangement joins TRBV9 to TRBJ1-3; D may be TRBD1 (6 bases). The V end was cut by 5 bases, the J end by 0 bases, with 18 bases between. Germline V gene sequence: CDR1 SGDLS, CDR2 YYNGEE. The CDR3 extends over 17 amino acids. CDR3 DNA sequence: TGTGCCAGCAGGGATTCTGTCCAGGGGACCTCTGGAAACACCATATATTTT. Protein sequence: CASRDSVQGTSGNTIYF.

The rearrangement joins TRBV4-3 to TRBJ1-1; possibly TRBD1 for D (6 bases). Germline V gene data show CDR1 as LGHNA and CDR2 as YSLEER. The CDR3 totals 17 residues. Trimming removed 3 bases from V and 4 bases from J, with 21 bases in between. CDR3 nucleotide sequence: TGCGCCAGCAGCCAGAAGGGAGTTACAGGGAAGAGCACTGAAGCTTTCTTT. Translated, it gives CASSQKGVTGKSTEAFF.

The rearrangement links TRBV11-3 to TRBJ2-7; 9 nucleotides agree with TRBD1. In germline, CDR1 is SGHNT, CDR2 YENEEA. The CDR3 is made up of 20 amino acids. J gave up 3 bases and V 2 bases, and 20 bases lay outside the gene matches. CDR3 in amino acids: CASSLFRDRVTLESRYEQYF. For the CDR3, the DNA is TGTGCCAGCAGCTTATTCCGGGACAGGGTGACCCTCGAATCCCGCTACGAGCAGTACTTC.